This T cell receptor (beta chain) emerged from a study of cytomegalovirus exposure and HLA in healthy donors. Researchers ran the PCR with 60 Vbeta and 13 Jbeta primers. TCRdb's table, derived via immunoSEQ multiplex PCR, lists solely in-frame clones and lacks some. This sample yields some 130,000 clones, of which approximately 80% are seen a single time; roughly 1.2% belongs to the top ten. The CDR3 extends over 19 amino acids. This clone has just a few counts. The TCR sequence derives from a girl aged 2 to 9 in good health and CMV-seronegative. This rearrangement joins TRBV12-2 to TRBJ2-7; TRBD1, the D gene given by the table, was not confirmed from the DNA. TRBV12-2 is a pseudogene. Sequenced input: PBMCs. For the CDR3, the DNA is TGTGCAAGTCGCTTAGCGAAGGAGACGACAGAGGTCCTAACCTACGAGCAGTACTTC. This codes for CASRLAKETTEVLTYEQYF.